This TCR beta chain was documented in a study of blood T cells in healthy people across ages. Using a J-beta primer mix together with a sample-barcoded 5' primer, a second PCR was run for 7 to 11 cycles. TCRdb called the 5' RACE reads again in MiXCR, with one record for every CDR3 protein. The data show some 1.7 million distinct CDR3 sequences, roughly 28% seen once. This clonotype has only a few counts. The CDR3 sequence is 18 residues long. With 0 bases removed from V and 1 base from J, the gap between germline ends came to 17 bases. Germline V gene lookup returns CDR1 LGHNA and CDR2 YSLEER. This sequence joins TRBV4-3 and TRBJ2-3; D ambiguous. The receptor was derived from a woman under 40 in good health. The sequenced sample was blood. CDR3: CASSQDLPLTGGTDTQYF. Here the CDR3 DNA reads TGCGCCAGCAGCCAAGATCTTCCCCTGACGGGCGGCACAGATACGCAGTATTTT.